A selection of T cell receptor beta chains follows, all from one sample in a study of radiotherapy plus CTLA-4 blockade in lung cancer. Measured with immunoSEQ multiplex PCR; TCRdb has only the in-frame clones, and not every one. Seen here are 39,000 or so clones, 70% to 75% observed once, and the top ten hold 8% to 9%. Sequencing was performed on peripheral blood, taken from a patient treated with radiotherapy plus ipilimumab. The receptors shown here come from a human donor with non-small cell lung cancer who had stable disease on radiotherapy plus ipilimumab. Each CDR3 is given with its conserved first and last residue. A D gene is named only where the DNA matches it firmly. Rows give clone size only sometimes, using once, few, many, or a class for an expanded clone.

DNA,CDR3,D,V,J,size
TGTGCCAGCAGTGACGGGACAGGGGTCACCGGGGAGCTGTTTTTT,CASSDGTGVTGELFF,TRBD1,TRBV6-4,TRBJ2-2,-
TGCGCCAGCAGCGAGACAGGGGCCAGTGTAGGAGATACGCAGTATTTT,CASSETGASVGDTQYF,TRBD1,TRBV5-1,TRBJ2-3,-
TGTGCCAGCAGTTTAACCAGGGCAGCCTACGAGCAGTACTTC,CASSLTRAAYEQYF,-,TRBV28,TRBJ2-7,-
TGTGCCAGCAGTTTGGGGGGACAGTTCTATGGCTACACCTTC,CASSLGGQFYGYTF,TRBD1,TRBV28,TRBJ1-2,-
TGCGGCGTTGAGAGGGATGGGACTGAAGCTTTCTTT,CGVERDGTEAFF,-,TRBV29-1,TRBJ1-1,once
TGTGCCAGCAGCTTATACAGGGGGCTGGGCAATCAGCCCCAGCATTTT,CASSLYRGLGNQPQHF,TRBD1,TRBV27,TRBJ1-5,-
TGTGCCTGGAGTTCTGGGAGGAACAATCAGCCCCAGCATTTT,CAWSSGRNNQPQHF,-,TRBV30,TRBJ1-5,-
TGTGCCAGCAGCTTGGCTTCCAGCTCTGGAAACACCATATATTTT,CASSLASSSGNTIYF,-,TRBV7-9,TRBJ1-3,-
TGCAGCGTGGGACCGCTCAACACTGAAGCTTTCTTT,CSVGPLNTEAFF,-,TRBV29-1,TRBJ1-1,-
TGCGCCAGCAGCCAAGATTCTGTCAGAAATGAGCAGTTCTTC,CASSQDSVRNEQFF,-,TRBV4-1,TRBJ2-1,-
TGCGCCAGCAGCTTGGGGACAGGGTCTCATAGCAATCAGCCCCAGCATTTT,CASSLGTGSHSNQPQHF,TRBD1,TRBV5-1,TRBJ1-5,-
TGCAGTGCTAGGGACAGGGAGCAGTTCTTC,CSARDREQFF,TRBD1,TRBV20-1,TRBJ2-1,-
TGTGCCAGCATTAAAAATAAGGGTGCGGGCGGGGAGCTGTTTTTT,CASIKNKGAGGELFF,-,TRBV27,TRBJ2-2,-
TGCGCCAGCAGCTTGGGGGCCGGGGAGCTGTTTTTT,CASSLGAGELFF,-,TRBV5-1,TRBJ2-2,few
TGTGCCAGCAGGGGGTCAGGTAGCGCGAACACTGAAGCTTTCTTT,CASRGSGSANTEAFF,-,TRBV6-5,TRBJ1-1,-
TGTGCCAGCAGCTTAGGAAAGTTTAGCAATCAGCCCCAGCATTTT,CASSLGKFSNQPQHF,-,TRBV13,TRBJ1-5,few
TGTGCCAGTAGTATGACTTTTCCCATGAACACTGAAGCTTTCTTT,CASSMTFPMNTEAFF,-,TRBV19,TRBJ1-1,-
TGTGCCAGCAGTTACTCGCCCGGGGAAAAACTGTTTTTT,CASSYSPGEKLFF,-,TRBV6-5,TRBJ1-4,-
TGTGCCAGCAGCCAATTGATCTTGAGGGGCTACACCTTC,CASSQLILRGYTF,-,TRBV4-2,TRBJ1-2,-
TGTGCCTGGAGTGTACAGGGGACAGGGGGTAACTATGGCTACACCTTC,CAWSVQGTGGNYGYTF,TRBD1,TRBV30,TRBJ1-2,-
TGCGCCAGCAGCTTGGTGGGGGGAAACTATGGCTACACCTTC,CASSLVGGNYGYTF,-,TRBV5-1,TRBJ1-2,-
TGTGCCAGCTCACAGGCGGGGAATCAGCCCCAGCATTTT,CASSQAGNQPQHF,-,TRBV18,TRBJ1-5,few
TGTGCCAGCAGTTACCCCAAGGACAGGGGCAGGTCACCCCTCCACTTT,CASSYPKDRGRSPLHF,TRBD1,TRBV6-6,TRBJ1-6,few
TGCGCCAGCAGCTTGGGTCGTGGGGGGACCAAAAACATTCAGTACTTC,CASSLGRGGTKNIQYF,-,TRBV5-1,TRBJ2-4,-
TGTGCCAGCAGGGACGGAACTGAAGCTTTCTTT,CASRDGTEAFF,-,TRBV7-6,TRBJ1-1,-
TGTGCCAGCAGTTTTGAAAGGAGCTCCTACAATGAGCAGTTCTTC,CASSFERSSYNEQFF,-,TRBV27,TRBJ2-1,-
TGTGCCAGCAGTTTCGATCGCGCAGCCTCTGGGGCCAACGTCCTGACTTTC,CASSFDRAASGANVLTF,-,TRBV28,TRBJ2-6,once
TGCGCCAGCAGTCGCGGGACCGCTCCCACTAACTATGGCTACACCTTC,CASSRGTAPTNYGYTF,-,TRBV10-2,TRBJ1-2,-
TGTGCCAGCAGCGAGGGACAGTCAAGGTCGAGGACTGAAGCTTTCTTT,CASSEGQSRSRTEAFF,TRBD1,TRBV5-8,TRBJ1-1,few